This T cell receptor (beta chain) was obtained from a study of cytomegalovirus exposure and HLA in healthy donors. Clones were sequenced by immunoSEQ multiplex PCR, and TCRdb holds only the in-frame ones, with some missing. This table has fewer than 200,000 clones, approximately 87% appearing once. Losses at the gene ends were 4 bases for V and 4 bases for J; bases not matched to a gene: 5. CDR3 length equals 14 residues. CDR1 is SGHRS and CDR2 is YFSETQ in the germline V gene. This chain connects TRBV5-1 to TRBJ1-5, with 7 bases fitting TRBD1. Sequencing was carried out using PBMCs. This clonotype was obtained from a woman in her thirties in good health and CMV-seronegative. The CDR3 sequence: CASSLGTENQPQHF. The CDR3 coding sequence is TGCGCCAGCAGCCTCGGGACAGAAAATCAGCCCCAGCATTTT.